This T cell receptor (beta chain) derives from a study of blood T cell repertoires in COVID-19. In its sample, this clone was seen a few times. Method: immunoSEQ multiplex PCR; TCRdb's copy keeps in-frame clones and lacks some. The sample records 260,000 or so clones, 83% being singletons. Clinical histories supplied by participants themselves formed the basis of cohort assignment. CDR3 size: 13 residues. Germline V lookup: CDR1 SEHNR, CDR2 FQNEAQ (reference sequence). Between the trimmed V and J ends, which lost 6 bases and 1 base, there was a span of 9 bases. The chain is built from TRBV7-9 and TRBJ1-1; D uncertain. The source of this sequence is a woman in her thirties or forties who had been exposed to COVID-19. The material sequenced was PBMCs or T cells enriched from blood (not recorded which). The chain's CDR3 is CASRPVGNTEAFF. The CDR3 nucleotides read TGTGCCAGCAGACCGGTCGGGAACACTGAAGCTTTCTTT.